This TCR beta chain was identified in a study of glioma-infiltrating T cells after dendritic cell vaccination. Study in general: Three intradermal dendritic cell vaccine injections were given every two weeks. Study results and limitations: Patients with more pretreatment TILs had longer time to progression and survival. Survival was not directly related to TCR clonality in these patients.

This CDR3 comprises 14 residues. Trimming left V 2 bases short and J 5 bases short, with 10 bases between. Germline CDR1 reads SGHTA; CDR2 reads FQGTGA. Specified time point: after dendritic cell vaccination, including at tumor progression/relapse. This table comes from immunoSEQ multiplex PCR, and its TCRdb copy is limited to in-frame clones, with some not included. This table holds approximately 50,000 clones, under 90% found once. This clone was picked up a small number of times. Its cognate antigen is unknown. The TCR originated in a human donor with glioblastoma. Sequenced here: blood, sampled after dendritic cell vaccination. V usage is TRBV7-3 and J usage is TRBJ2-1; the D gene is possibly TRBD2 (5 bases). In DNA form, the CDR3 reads TGTGCCAGCAGCTTAGAGACTATAAACAATGAGCAGTTCTTC. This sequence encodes CASSLETINNEQFF.